These 28 T cell receptor beta chains were sequenced from one sample in a study of CD8 T cells in ankylosing spondylitis. MiXCR was run by TCRdb on the 5' RACE reads, yielding one entry per CDR3 protein. The sample holds about 330,000 distinct CDR3 sequences, around 7.6% seen once. Findings and caveats of the study: Ankylosing spondylitis blood seemed to carry a telltale TCR beta motif made of under ten highly homologous variants.

The antigens for these receptors are not known. Sequenced input: blood, either unsorted or a sorted T cell fraction (not recorded which). The receptors were gathered from a male donor with ankylosing spondylitis.

This clonotype has more than one count but fewer than ten. The chain combines TRBV29-1 with TRBJ2-7; no clear D. The V end was cut by 2 bases, the J end by 6 bases, with 11 bases between. The CDR3 has 12 residues. Germline CDR1 and CDR2: SQVTM and ANQGSEA. The CDR3 spells CSVELPGGEQYF. DNA of the CDR3: TGCAGCGTTGAACTCCCGGGCGGCGAGCAGTACTTC.

This clonotype was observed a few times. V is TRBV28 and J is TRBJ2-3; maybe TRBD2 (5 bases). Germline CDR1 and CDR2: MDHEN and SYDVKM. This CDR3 has 13 amino acids. The V end was cut by 6 bases, the J end by 4 bases, with 11 bases between. CDR3 loop: CASSRGDSDTQYF. The DNA of the CDR3 is TGTGCCAGCAGCCGGGGAGATTCAGATACGCAGTATTTT. Complete variable domain (other parts from reference TRBV28 and TRBJ2-3): DVKVTQSSRYLVKRTGEKVFLECVQDMDHENMFWYRQDPGLGLRLIYFSYDVKMKEKGDIPEGYSVSREKKERFSLILESASTNQTSMYLCASSRGDSDTQYFGPGTRLTVL.

At least ten counts were recorded for this clonotype. The junction departs from the called germline gene at one end, perhaps through a read error. The chain carries TRBV5-1 and TRBJ1-1; 7 nucleotides match TRBD1. The CDR3 spans 14 residues. Per the germline V gene, CDR1 is SGHRS and CDR2 is YFSETQ. The CDR3 nucleotides read TGTGCCAGCAGCTTAGCAGGGGGGAACACTGAAGCTTTCTTT. This gives the protein CASSLAGGNTEAFF.

The chain carries TRBV20-1 and TRBJ2-1; no clear D gene. V lost 7 bases to trimming and J lost 10 bases, with 11 bases between them. This CDR3 is 10 amino acids long. The germline CDR1 and CDR2 sequences are DFQATT and SNEGSKA (reference sequence). As DNA, the CDR3 is TGCAGTGGGTTTCAAGTGGAGCAGTTCTTC. It is translated as CSGFQVEQFF.

The chain recombines TRBV20-1 with TRBJ2-7; weak D call: TRBD2 (6 bases). Germline CDR1 DFQATT, CDR2 SNEGSKA (reference sequence). This CDR3 has 15 residues. Between the trimmed V and J ends, which lost 1 base and 5 bases, there was a span of 18 bases. The CDR3, as DNA: TGCAGTGCTAGAGCCCTTGAGGGAGGAAGGCACGAGCAGTACTTC. Translating gives CSARALEGGRHEQYF.

This clonotype appeared many times. This rearrangement joins TRBV20-1 to TRBJ1-1, with 10 bases matching TRBD1. Germline V gene data show CDR1 as DFQATT and CDR2 as SNEGSKA (reference sequence). This CDR3 spans 16 amino acids. V shed 1 base, J shed 3 bases, and the junction held 8 bases outside the gene matches. CDR3: CSARGTGGGSDTEAFF. CDR3 DNA: TGCAGTGCTAGAGGGACAGGGGGTGGCTCAGACACTGAAGCTTTCTTT.

This clonotype was counted between two and nine times. V and J are TRBV28 and TRBJ2-7; TRBD1 matches 7 bases. The V gene's germline CDR1 is MDHEN and CDR2 SYDVKM. The junction had 5 bases not matched to a gene; V was cut back by 6 bases and J by 3 bases. The CDR3 is 13 amino acids. The CDR3 region is CASRGTALYEQYF. The CDR3 nucleotides are TGTGCCAGCAGGGGGACAGCCCTCTACGAGCAGTACTTC.

The chain has TRBV25-1 and TRBJ2-7; 7 nucleotides match TRBD1. CDR3 length: 14 amino acids. CDR1 is MGHDK and CDR2 is SYGVNS in the germline V gene. Trimming at V came to 3 bases and at J to 2 bases, leaving 4 bases not matched to a gene. The CDR3 here is CASSDGTAAYEQYF. The CDR3 DNA sequence: TGTGCCAGCAGTGACGGGACAGCAGCCTACGAGCAGTACTTC.

For this clonotype: A much larger clone differs from this one at a single base, so this may be a read error. The chain links TRBV7-3 to TRBJ1-6; no definite D call. The CDR3 length is 13 residues. Trimming stripped 2 bases from V and 7 bases from J, with 6 bases between. Germline V lookup: CDR1 SGHTA, CDR2 FQGTGA. The CDR3 DNA is TGTGCCAGCAGCTTAGATGGGAATTCACCCCTCCACTTT. It is translated as CASSLDGNSPLHF. The whole variable domain, remainder taken from reference TRBV7-3 and TRBJ1-6, is GAGVSQTPSNKVTEKGKYVELRCDPISGHTALYWYRQSLGQGPEFLIYFQGTGAADDSGLPNDRFFAVRPEGSVSTLKIQRTERGDSAVYLCASSLDGNSPLHFGNGTRLTVT.

The chain links TRBV5-1 to TRBJ2-5, with D perhaps matching TRBD2 (6 bases). Germline V gives CDR1 SGHRS, CDR2 YFSETQ. V was clipped by 0 bases and J by 5 bases, with 11 bases between them. The CDR3 is made up of 14 amino acids. The CDR3 bases are TGCGCCAGCAGCTTGGGGGGGGTCCACGAGACCCAGTACTTC. This translates into CASSLGGVHETQYF.

This clonotype showed up many times. The junction differs from germline at one of its ends, possibly a read error. The rearrangement uses TRBV7-2 and TRBJ2-3; D is undetermined. The CDR3 is made up of 11 amino acids. The V gene's germline CDR1 is SGHTA and CDR2 FQGNSA. CDR3 sequence: CASSLVRAPHF. The DNA of the CDR3 is TGTGCCAGCAGCTTAGTTAGGGCTCCCCATTTT.

CDR3 sequence: CASSQDRVRQPQHF. DNA of the CDR3: TGCGCCAGCAGCCAAGATAGGGTCAGACAGCCCCAGCATTTT. The genes are TRBV4-3 and TRBJ1-5; no reliable D call. The CDR3 runs 14 residues. CDR1 LGHNA and CDR2 YSLEER come from the germline V gene. Trimming left V 0 bases short and J 7 bases short, with 10 bases between.

The chain uses TRBV6-2 or TRBV6-3 and TRBJ2-7; possible D gene TRBD2, 6 bases. Deletions cut 2 bases from V and 1 base from J, with 9 bases between. This CDR3 contains 14 residues. Looked up from germline, CDR1 is MNHEY and CDR2 is SVGEGT. In nucleotides, the CDR3 is TGTGCCAGCAGTTACGGGAGGTGGTCCTACGAGCAGTACTTC. This gives the protein CASSYGRWSYEQYF.

This clonotype was seen at least ten times. The chain combines TRBV6-1 with TRBJ2-3; 9 bases map to TRBD1. The CDR3 runs 16 residues. Germline CDR1 reads MNHNS; CDR2 reads SASEGT. With 5 bases clipped from V and 4 bases from J, the junction kept 10 bases outside the gene matches. The CDR3 loop reads CASSLTGTGYSDTQYF. The CDR3 DNA reads TGTGCCAGCAGTCTCACCGGGACAGGGTATTCAGATACGCAGTATTTT.

This clonotype showed up just a few times. CDR3 bases: TGTGCCAGCAGTTTCGCTGGGGCAGGCACCGGGGAGCTGTTTTTT. Translation gives CASSFAGAGTGELFF. The V and J genes are TRBV27 and TRBJ2-2; the D gene is possibly TRBD1 (5 bases). Trimming pared 3 bases from V and 4 bases from J, leaving 12 bases between. CDR1 and CDR2 from the germline V gene are MNHEY and SMNVEV (reference sequence). The CDR3 runs 15 residues.

This clonotype was seen a few times. The V and J genes are TRBV27 and TRBJ2-7; D might be TRBD1 (5 bases). With 5 bases removed from V and 7 bases from J, the gap between germline ends came to 9 bases. This CDR3 has 11 amino acids. CDR1 and CDR2 from the germline V gene are MNHEY and SMNVEV (reference sequence). Written as DNA, the CDR3 is TGTGCCAGCAGTGACGGACAAGAGCAGTACTTC. Translating it yields CASSDGQEQYF.

The V gene is TRBV5-1, the J gene TRBJ2-7, with TRBD2 identical over 11 bases. This CDR3 is 15 amino acids long. Germline CDR1 is SGHRS and CDR2 is YFSETQ. The V segment lost 4 bases and the J segment 5 bases; nucleotides outside the gene matches: 8. CDR3: CASSVAGGLVDEQYF. The CDR3 DNA follows: TGCGCCAGCAGCGTAGCGGGAGGGTTAGTGGACGAGCAGTACTTC.

As for this clonotype: With a much larger clone just one base away, this may be a read error. The rearrangement joins TRBV4-1 to TRBJ2-3; TRBD2 agrees at 12 bases. Germline V lookup: CDR1 MGHRA, CDR2 YSYEKL. With 1 base clipped from V and 8 bases from J, the junction kept 10 bases outside the gene matches. CDR3 size: 17 residues. CDR3 sequence: CASSQGRLAGGPGTQYF. The CDR3, as DNA: TGCGCCAGCAGCCAAGGGCGGCTAGCGGGAGGGCCAGGTACGCAGTATTTT.

This clonotype has just a few counts. V usage is TRBV20-1 and J usage is TRBJ1-3, with a possible D match to TRBD1 (6 bases). CDR3 length: 13 residues. In germline, CDR1 is DFQATT, CDR2 SNEGSKA (reference sequence). Trimming removed 5 bases at V and 2 bases at J, with 10 bases between. The CDR3 here is CSAFYRAGNTIYF. CDR3 coding DNA: TGCAGTGCTTTTTACAGGGCTGGAAACACCATATATTTT.

This clonotype was recorded at least ten times. The CDR3 spells CASTGLNEQFF. The CDR3 nucleotides read TGTGCCAGCACGGGTCTCAATGAGCAGTTCTTC. The chain uses TRBV25-1 and TRBJ2-1; no clear D gene. Trimming left V 7 bases short and J 6 bases short, with 7 bases between. CDR3 size: 11 residues. Germline values: CDR1 MGHDK, CDR2 SYGVNS.

This clonotype has ten or more counts. The chain carries TRBV29-1 and TRBJ2-1, with 11 positions matching TRBD2. Germline assignment: CDR1 SQVTM and CDR2 ANQGSEA. The CDR3 covers 13 residues. V dropped 7 bases and J dropped 8; count of bases not matched to a gene: 7. CDR3 residues: CSGGTSGGDEQFF. In nucleotides, the CDR3 is TGCAGCGGCGGGACTAGCGGCGGGGATGAGCAGTTCTTC.

This clonotype was observed many times. V is TRBV7-9 and J is TRBJ1-5; the D gene is possibly TRBD1 (6 bases). The CDR3 sequence is 16 residues long. The V end was cut by 5 bases, the J end by 1 base, with 15 bases between. From germline, CDR1 is SEHNR and CDR2 FQNEAQ (reference sequence). The CDR3 loop is CASSTGKGGSNQPQHF. DNA of the CDR3: TGTGCCAGCAGCACAGGGAAGGGAGGGAGCAATCAGCCCCAGCATTTT.

The rearrangement joins TRBV6-5 to TRBJ2-1; D is ambiguous. This CDR3 has 13 amino acids. Trimming cost V 4 bases and J 12 bases, with 16 bases left between them. Germline values: CDR1 MNHEY, CDR2 SVGAGI. In DNA, the CDR3 is TGTGCCAGCAGTTCCCGGTGGGGAACGGGGCAGTTCTTC. It specifies CASSSRWGTGQFF.

V is TRBV6-1 and J is TRBJ2-2; maybe TRBD2 (5 bases). The V gene's germline CDR1 is MNHNS and CDR2 SASEGT. The V and J ends lost 7 bases and 3 bases respectively, with 12 bases between them. CDR3 length: 14 residues. The CDR3 protein is CASIGSGDTGELFF. The CDR3 DNA is TGTGCCAGCATAGGGTCCGGGGACACCGGGGAGCTGTTTTTT.

This clonotype was counted at least ten times. The chain combines TRBV12-3 or TRBV12-4 with TRBJ2-1; D call uncertain. The CDR3 runs to 14 residues. Trimming stripped 7 bases from V and 4 bases from J, with 14 bases between. The CDR3 nucleotides read TGTGCCAGCAATCCGAGACTTAATTACAATGAGCAGTTCTTC. It specifies CASNPRLNYNEQFF.

This clonotype was found many times. The chain carries TRBV12-3 or TRBV12-4 and TRBJ2-7, with 12 positions matching TRBD2. V shed 2 bases, J shed 3 bases, and the junction held 5 bases outside the gene matches. The CDR3 runs 16 residues. The CDR3 protein is CASSLHTSGRFYEQYF. As DNA, the CDR3 is TGTGCCAGCAGTTTACACACTAGCGGGAGGTTCTACGAGCAGTACTTC.

This clonotype was observed many times. This sequence joins TRBV9 and TRBJ2-1; 13 bases are shared with TRBD2. The germline V gene encodes CDR1 SGDLS and CDR2 YYNGEE. The CDR3 covers 15 residues. V trimming: 4 bases; J trimming: 10 bases; junction bases outside the gene matches: 8. This CDR3 is CASSKAGTSGIEQFF. CDR3 bases: TGTGCCAGCAGCAAAGCCGGGACTAGCGGGATCGAGCAGTTCTTC.

As for this clonotype: Its ends do not fully match the called genes, so a read error is possible. The V gene is TRBV3-1, the J gene TRBJ1-3, with D hard to call. CDR1 is LGHDT, CDR2 YNNKEL, per germline (reference sequence). This CDR3 region has 17 residues. The CDR3 coding sequence is TGTGCCTGCAGCCACCGATCCCCCTTGACGGATGGAAACACCATATATTTT. It encodes CACSHRSPLTDGNTIYF.